What follows are 7 T cell receptor beta chains derived from one specimen sequenced in a study of cytomegalovirus exposure and HLA in healthy donors. 60 Vbeta and 13 Jbeta primers were used in PCR. The method was immunoSEQ multiplex PCR; TCRdb's version includes in-frame clones alone and lacks a portion of them. The repertoire consists of over 100,000 clones, with less than 70% occurring once and the leading ten covering 2.2%. The sample was PBMCs. These receptors came from a young woman in good health and CMV-seronegative.

This clone appeared a few times. The chain combines TRBV5-4 with TRBJ1-6, with TRBD1 matching over 7 bases. The J segment lost 14 bases and the V segment lost 1 base, leaving 6 bases of the junction unmatched. The CDR3 consists of 13 residues. Looked up from germline, CDR1 is SGHNT and CDR2 is YYREEE (reference sequence). The CDR3 is CASSLTEGATLHF. CDR3 coding DNA: TGTGCCAGCAGCTTGACCGAGGGGGCTACCCTCCACTTT.

This clone was recorded many times. V is TRBV6-1 and J is TRBJ1-1; no clear D. Germline V gives CDR1 MNHNS, CDR2 SASEGT. V lost 2 bases to trimming and J lost 1 base, with 5 bases between them. This CDR3 contains 13 residues. The CDR3 is CASSERENTEAFF. The CDR3 DNA sequence: TGTGCCAGCAGTGAACGGGAGAACACTGAAGCTTTCTTT.

This clone has a single count. The gene calls are TRBV27 and TRBJ2-7, with D possibly matching TRBD2 (5 bases). This CDR3 has 14 residues. The ends were cut back, 3 bases at V and 5 bases at J, with 14 bases in the middle. In germline, CDR1 is MNHEY, CDR2 SMNVEV (reference sequence). DNA of the CDR3: TGTGCCAGCAGTTTGCGGGTTGATTATCACGAGCAGTACTTC. Translated, it gives CASSLRVDYHEQYF.

This clone came up once. The chain employs TRBV15 and TRBJ2-5; TRBD2 aligns across 9 bases. Germline values: CDR1 LNHNV, CDR2 YYDKDF (reference sequence). V lost 3 bases to trimming and J lost 4 bases; unmatched junction nucleotides: 6. The CDR3 loop spans 15 amino acids. The CDR3 DNA reads TGTGCCACCAGCAGCTACCTTAGCGGGGGAGAGACCCAGTACTTC. Translating gives CATSSYLSGGETQYF.

This clone was found once. V and J are TRBV27 and TRBJ1-5; D is ambiguous. Germline V gene data show CDR1 as MNHEY and CDR2 as SMNVEV (reference sequence). This CDR3 region has 14 residues. Trimming cost V 3 bases and J 1 base, with 7 bases left between them. The CDR3 is CASSLARSNQPQHF. CDR3 coding DNA: TGTGCCAGCAGTTTGGCCAGGAGCAATCAGCCCCAGCATTTT.

CDR3 in amino acids: CASSSTTAGGLADQETQYF. DNA of the CDR3: TGTGCCAGCAGCTCAACCACCGCCGGAGGACTAGCGGACCAAGAGACCCAGTACTTC. The V call is TRBV13, the J call TRBJ2-5; 10 nucleotides agree with TRBD2. V shed 4 bases and J 0 bases; nucleotides not matched to a gene: 14. The CDR3 has 19 residues. Germline CDR1 reads PRHDT; CDR2 reads FYEKMQ (reference sequence).

The V gene is TRBV15, the J gene TRBJ2-7, with D tentatively TRBD2 (6 bases). Trimming shortened V by 0 bases and J by 3 bases, and 9 bases separated the two germline ends. Germline values: CDR1 LNHNV, CDR2 YYDKDF (reference sequence). The CDR3 spans 14 residues. The CDR3 loop reads CATSRDKGGYEQYF. The CDR3 DNA is TGTGCCACCAGCAGAGATAAGGGAGGCTACGAGCAGTACTTC.